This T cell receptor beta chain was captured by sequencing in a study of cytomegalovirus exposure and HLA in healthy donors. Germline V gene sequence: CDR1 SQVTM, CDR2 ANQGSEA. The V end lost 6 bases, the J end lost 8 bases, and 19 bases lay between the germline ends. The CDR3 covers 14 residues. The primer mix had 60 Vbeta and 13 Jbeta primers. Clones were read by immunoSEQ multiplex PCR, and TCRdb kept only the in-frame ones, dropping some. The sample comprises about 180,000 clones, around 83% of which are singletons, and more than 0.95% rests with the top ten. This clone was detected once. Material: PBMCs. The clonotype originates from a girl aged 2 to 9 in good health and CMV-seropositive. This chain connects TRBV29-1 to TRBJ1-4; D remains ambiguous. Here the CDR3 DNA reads TGCAGCGTCGGACCCTCCGCGGGTGGCGAAAAACTGTTTTTT. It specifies CSVGPSAGGEKLFF.